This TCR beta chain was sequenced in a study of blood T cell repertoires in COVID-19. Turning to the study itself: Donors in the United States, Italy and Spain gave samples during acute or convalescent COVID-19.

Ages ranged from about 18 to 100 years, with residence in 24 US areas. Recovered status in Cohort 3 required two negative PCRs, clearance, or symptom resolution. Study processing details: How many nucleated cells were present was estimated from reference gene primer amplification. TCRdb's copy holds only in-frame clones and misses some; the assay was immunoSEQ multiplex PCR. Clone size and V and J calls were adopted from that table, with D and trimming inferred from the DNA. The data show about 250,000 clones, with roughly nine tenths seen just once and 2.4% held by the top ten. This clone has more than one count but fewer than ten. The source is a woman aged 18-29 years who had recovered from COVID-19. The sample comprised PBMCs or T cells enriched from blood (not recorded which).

The CDR3 is CASSLTGVYEQYF. The DNA for the CDR3 is TGTGCCAGCAGTTTGACGGGGGTCTACGAGCAGTACTTC. The rearrangement uses TRBV27 and TRBJ2-7, with D perhaps TRBD2 (6 bases). Germline lookup yields CDR1 MNHEY and CDR2 SMNVEV (reference sequence). Trimming removed 3 bases at V and 3 bases at J, with 9 bases between. CDR3 size: 13 residues.